This T cell receptor (beta chain) was sequenced in a study of PD-1 blockade in classical Hodgkin lymphoma. Only in-frame clones appear in the TCRdb table, and some are missing; sequencing was by immunoSEQ multiplex PCR. The data show roughly 20,000 clones, around three quarters seen once. Time point noted: cycle 4 day 1 (C4D1), after five to seven weeks of nivolumab. Relapses following autologous stem cell transplantation were seen in all patients, with brentuximab vedotin exposure varying. Germline V gene lookup returns CDR1 SNHLY and CDR2 FYNNEI. The germline V and J ends were trimmed by 4 bases and 11 bases, with 16 bases remaining between them. CDR3 length equals 13 residues.

The chain joins TRBV2 to TRBJ2-3; D remains ambiguous. This TCR derives from a human donor with classical Hodgkin lymphoma. Here the sequenced sample was peripheral blood mononuclear cells (PBMCs), taken before the fourth cycle of nivolumab. The CDR3 DNA reads as TGTGCCAGCAGTGGAGCCATAGGAAGGGAGCAGTATTTT. Translating it yields CASSGAIGREQYF.